Following are 25 T cell receptor beta chains from one sample sequenced in a study of cytomegalovirus exposure and HLA in healthy donors. Profiled with immunoSEQ multiplex PCR; TCRdb holds only in-frame clones, not every one. The sample consists of around 150,000 clones, 75% to 95% of them appearing once. The material sequenced was PBMCs. All receptors come from a woman aged 18-29 years in good health and CMV-seropositive.

This chain connects TRBV6-5 to TRBJ2-7; 8 positions agree with TRBD2. CDR1 and CDR2 from the germline V gene are MNHEY and SVGAGI. V was pared by 5 bases and J by 5 bases, with 8 bases of the junction left unmatched. The CDR3 sequence is 14 residues long. The CDR3 is CASSPAGVVHEQYF. CDR3 bases: TGTGCCAGCAGTCCAGCGGGAGTGGTCCACGAGCAGTACTTC.

The rearrangement joins TRBV4-3 to TRBJ2-7; D is ambiguous. The germline gives CDR1 LGHNA, CDR2 YSLEER. This CDR3 is 13 amino acids long. The V end was cut by 4 bases, the J end by 3 bases, with 10 bases between. This CDR3 reads CASSRGLSYEQYF. The CDR3 coding sequence is TGCGCCAGCAGCCGCGGATTAAGCTACGAGCAGTACTTC.

This sequence joins TRBV9 and TRBJ2-1; 9 bases agree with TRBD2. The CDR3 contains 15 residues. Looked up from germline, CDR1 is SGDLS and CDR2 is YYNGEE. With V trimmed by 0 bases and J by 3 bases, 1 base remained unmatched. DNA of the CDR3: TGTGCCAGCAGCGTAGATAGCGGGGGCTACAATGAGCAGTTCTTC. It codes for CASSVDSGGYNEQFF.

The V and J genes are TRBV6-5 and TRBJ2-7, with 8 bases aligning to TRBD1. CDR1 is MNHEY, CDR2 SVGAGI, per germline. The CDR3 is 14 amino acids. The V segment lost 8 bases and the J segment 2 bases; nucleotides outside the gene matches: 8. The CDR3 coding sequence is TGTGCCAGCCGTCTCCGACAGGGGACCTACGAGCAGTACTTC. Its translation is CASRLRQGTYEQYF.

The V call is TRBV6-1, the J call TRBJ2-1; TRBD2 might be the D (5 bases). The V end lost 0 bases, the J end lost 5 bases, and 11 bases lay between the germline ends. CDR3 length equals 15 residues. The germline CDR1 and CDR2 sequences are MNHNS and SASEGT. The CDR3 DNA is TGTGCCAGCAGTGAAGCGCGGGTTAGTCACAATGAGCAGTTCTTC. This sequence encodes CASSEARVSHNEQFF.

The J gene is TRBJ2-3, the V gene TRBV2; 8 bases line up with TRBD1. CDR1 and CDR2 (germline): SNHLY, FYNNEI. The CDR3 runs to 15 residues. The V gene end was trimmed by 0 bases and the J gene end by 7 bases; junction bases not matched to a gene: 6. The CDR3: CASSEAGQGGNTQYF. For the CDR3, the DNA is TGTGCCAGCAGTGAAGCCGGACAGGGAGGCAATACGCAGTATTTT.

The chain is built from TRBV11-2 and TRBJ2-1; possible D gene TRBD1, 7 bases. Germline CDR1 and CDR2: SGHAT and FQNNGV. V was clipped by 7 bases and J by 7 bases, with 17 bases between them. The CDR3 covers 14 residues. CDR3 protein: CASNPGGGINEQFF. The CDR3 DNA is TGTGCCAGCAACCCTGGAGGGGGCATAAATGAGCAGTTCTTC.

The V call is TRBV5-3, the J call TRBJ1-3; D gene unclear. TRBV5-3 has ORF status, its function being uncertain. This CDR3 contains 16 residues. V dropped 8 bases and J dropped 0 bases, with 18 bases sitting between them. Here the CDR3 reads CASGSDPGYSGNTIYF. CDR3 bases: TGTGCCAGCGGATCCGACCCAGGTTACTCTGGAAACACCATATATTTT.

A remark on this clone: The identical CDR3 is also encoded by other nucleotide sequences in the sample. This chain connects TRBV9 to TRBJ2-7, with a tentative D call TRBD2 (7 bases). The CDR3 has 14 residues. Germline V gene data show CDR1 as SGDLS and CDR2 as YYNGEE. V lost 4 bases and J lost 1, with 12 bases in between. The DNA of the CDR3 is TGTGCCAGCAGCTCGGGGGGCTCGTCCTACGAGCAGTACTTC. As protein: CASSSGGSSYEQYF. Looking up the rest from reference TRBV9 and TRBJ2-7 gives the full variable domain: DSGVTQTPKHLITATGQRVTLRCSPRSGDLSVYWYQQSLDQGLQFLIQYYNGEERAKGNILERFSAQQFPDLHSELNLSSLELGDSALYFCASSSGGSSYEQYFGPGTRLTVT.

The CDR3 DNA reads TGTGCCAGCAGACCCTGGGGGGGGGACGGCTATGGCTACACCTTC. This encodes CASRPWGGDGYGYTF. The V call is TRBV7-2, the J call TRBJ1-2, with a tentative D call TRBD1 (5 bases). Germline CDR1 reads SGHTA; CDR2 reads FQGNSA. V was trimmed by 6 bases and J by 4 bases, leaving 18 bases between them. The CDR3 contains 15 residues.

The V gene is TRBV28, the J gene TRBJ2-3, with 7 positions matching TRBD1. CDR1 MDHEN and CDR2 SYDVKM come from the germline V gene. The CDR3 has 15 amino acids. J gave up 1 base and V 1 base, and 2 bases lay outside the gene matches. The CDR3 is CASSLLDRRTDTQYF. CDR3 DNA: TGTGCCAGCAGTTTATTGGACAGGCGCACAGATACGCAGTATTTT.

The rearrangement joins TRBV29-1 to TRBJ1-2; tentatively, D is TRBD1 (6 bases). CDR1 SQVTM and CDR2 ANQGSEA come from the germline V gene. V lost 7 bases, J lost 6 bases, and 18 bases lay in between. The CDR3 is made up of 13 amino acids. The CDR3 loop is CSGGILGAHGYTF. The DNA for the CDR3 is TGCAGCGGGGGTATTTTGGGGGCGCATGGCTACACCTTC.

J is TRBJ2-7 and V is TRBV10-1; D might be TRBD2 (6 bases). Germline assignment: CDR1 WNHNN and CDR2 SYGVQD (reference sequence). This CDR3 contains 11 residues. V lost 10 bases and J 5 bases, leaving 12 bases between the germline ends. In DNA, the CDR3 is TGCGCCACCTTGGACTACCACGAGCAGTACTTC. Protein sequence: CATLDYHEQYF.

This chain uses TRBV2 with TRBJ2-3; the match to TRBD2 covers 10 bases. This CDR3 is built from 15 residues. Looked up from germline, CDR1 is SNHLY and CDR2 is FYNNEI. With 5 bases clipped from V and 0 bases from J, the junction kept 2 bases outside the gene matches. As DNA, the CDR3 is TGTGCCAGCAGTAGCGGGGGGGCTAGCACAGATACGCAGTATTTT. Protein: CASSSGGASTDTQYF.

The V call is TRBV5-4, the J call TRBJ2-3, with 9 bases that match TRBD2. CDR3 length: 15 residues. Germline V gene lookup returns CDR1 SGHNT and CDR2 YYREEE (reference sequence). V gave up 4 bases and J gave up 2 bases; unmatched junction bases: 5. The CDR3 here is CASSRTSANTDTQYF. The CDR3 nucleotides are TGTGCCAGCAGCCGGACTAGCGCGAACACAGATACGCAGTATTTT.

This clone has a single count. V and J are TRBV9 and TRBJ2-7, with TRBD1 matching over 7 bases. CDR1 SGDLS and CDR2 YYNGEE come from the germline V gene. V was clipped by 0 bases and J by 6 bases; unmatched bases: 6. This CDR3 has 14 residues. CDR3 protein: CASSVALAGGEQYF. The DNA of the CDR3 is TGTGCCAGCAGCGTAGCTTTGGCAGGGGGCGAGCAGTACTTC. Full variable domain (missing parts from reference TRBV9 and TRBJ2-7): DSGVTQTPKHLITATGQRVTLRCSPRSGDLSVYWYQQSLDQGLQFLIQYYNGEERAKGNILERFSAQQFPDLHSELNLSSLELGDSALYFCASSVALAGGEQYFGPGTRLTVT.

V usage is TRBV10-3 and J usage is TRBJ2-7, with 8 bases aligning to TRBD2. With 6 bases clipped from V and 0 bases from J, the junction kept 4 bases outside the gene matches. The germline CDR1 and CDR2 sequences are ENHRY and SYGVKD. The CDR3 has 14 amino acids. The CDR3 reads CAIRRAGDSYEQYF. The CDR3 DNA is TGTGCCATCAGGAGAGCGGGGGACTCCTACGAGCAGTACTTC.

This clone has a handful of counts. V and J are TRBV2 and TRBJ2-7; D uncertain. The V end lost 6 bases, the J end lost 0 bases, and 6 bases lay between the germline ends. From germline, CDR1 is SNHLY and CDR2 FYNNEI. The CDR3 has 12 amino acids. CDR3 nucleotides: TGTGCCAGCAGGGCTCTCTCCTACGAGCAGTACTTC. Its protein product is CASRALSYEQYF.

The V and J genes are TRBV5-4 and TRBJ2-6, with 9 bases aligning to TRBD2. CDR1 SGHNT and CDR2 YYREEE come from the germline V gene (reference sequence). The V segment lost 10 bases and the J segment 4 bases; nucleotides outside the gene matches: 6. The CDR3 sequence is 14 residues long. CDR3 in amino acids: CAGGGVPGANVLTF. The DNA for the CDR3 is TGTGCCGGCGGGGGGGTGCCCGGGGCCAACGTCCTGACTTTC. Based on the CDR3 plus reference TRBV5-4 and TRBJ2-6, the full variable domain is ETGVTQSPTHLIKTRGQQVTLRCSSQSGHNTVSWYQQALGQGPQFIFQYYREEENGRGNFPPRFSGLQFPNYSSELNVNALELDDSALYLCAGGGVPGANVLTFGAGSRLTVL.

This clone has a handful of counts. The chain employs TRBV19 and TRBJ1-6; tentatively, D is TRBD1 (5 bases). The CDR3 has 15 amino acids. V dropped 7 bases and J dropped 7 bases, with 17 bases sitting between them. Germline lookup yields CDR1 LNHDA and CDR2 SQIVND (reference sequence). The CDR3 nucleotides read TGTGCCAGTACCCCAGCGCAGGGTCGAAATTCACCCCTCCACTTT. Translation: CASTPAQGRNSPLHF.

The genes are TRBV4-3 and TRBJ1-1; 7 bases line up with TRBD1. V gave up 1 base and J gave up 12 bases; unmatched junction bases: 5. The CDR3 sequence is 12 residues long. Germline CDR1 and CDR2: LGHNA and YSLEER. Here the CDR3 DNA reads TGCGCCAGCAGCCAAGCTGGACAGGCGACTTTCTTT. Encoded protein: CASSQAGQATFF.

J is TRBJ1-2 and V is TRBV27; possible D gene TRBD1, 6 bases. V was pared by 1 base and J by 4 bases, with 13 bases between. Looked up from germline, CDR1 is MNHEY and CDR2 is SMNVEV (reference sequence). The CDR3 sequence is 15 residues long. The CDR3 spells CASSLLGDRSYGYTF. As DNA, the CDR3 is TGTGCCAGCAGTTTATTAGGTGACAGGAGCTATGGCTACACCTTC.

The chain carries TRBV6-7 and TRBJ2-7; D gene unclear. TRBV6-7 is recorded as an ORF, its role being uncertain. The CDR3 contains 15 residues. V was pared by 2 bases and J by 0 bases, with 11 bases between. The chain's CDR3 is CASSYGRPCSYEQYF. The CDR3 DNA is TGTGCCAGCAGTTACGGGCGCCCCTGCTCCTACGAGCAGTACTTC.

The chain joins TRBV2 to TRBJ1-2, with 7 bases lining up with TRBD1. Looked up from germline, CDR1 is SNHLY and CDR2 is FYNNEI. The junction had 6 bases not matched to a gene; V was cut back by 1 base and J by 4 bases. This CDR3 spans 15 amino acids. For the CDR3, the DNA is TGTGCCAGCAGTGAAGGGCTGGGACAGCTCTATGGCTACACCTTC. Its translation is CASSEGLGQLYGYTF.

V usage is TRBV2 and J usage is TRBJ1-5; 7 bases are a match to TRBD1. J lost 5 bases, V lost 6 bases, and 7 bases had no gene match. CDR3 length: 14 amino acids. Germline CDR1 is SNHLY and CDR2 is FYNNEI. CDR3 in amino acids: CASRGDSSYQPQHF. The CDR3, as DNA: TGTGCCAGCAGGGGGGACAGCTCTTATCAGCCCCAGCATTTT.